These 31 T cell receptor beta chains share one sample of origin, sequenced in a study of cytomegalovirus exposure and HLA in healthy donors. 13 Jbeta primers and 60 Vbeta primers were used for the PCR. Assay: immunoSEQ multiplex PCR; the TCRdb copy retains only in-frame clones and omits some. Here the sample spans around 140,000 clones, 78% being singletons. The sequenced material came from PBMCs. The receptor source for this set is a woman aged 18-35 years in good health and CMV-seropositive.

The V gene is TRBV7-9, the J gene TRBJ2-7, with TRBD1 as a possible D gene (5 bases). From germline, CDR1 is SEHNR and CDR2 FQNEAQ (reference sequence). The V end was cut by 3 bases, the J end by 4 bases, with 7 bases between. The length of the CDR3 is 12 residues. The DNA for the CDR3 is TGTGCCAGCAGCTTTGCAGGGTACGAGCAGTACTTC. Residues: CASSFAGYEQYF.

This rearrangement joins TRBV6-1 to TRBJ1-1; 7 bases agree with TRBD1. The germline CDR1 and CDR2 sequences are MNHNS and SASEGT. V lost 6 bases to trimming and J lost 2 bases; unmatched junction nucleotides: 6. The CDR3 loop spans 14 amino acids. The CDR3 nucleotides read TGTGCCAGCAGGGCCGGGACAGTAAACACTGAAGCTTTCTTT. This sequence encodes CASRAGTVNTEAFF.

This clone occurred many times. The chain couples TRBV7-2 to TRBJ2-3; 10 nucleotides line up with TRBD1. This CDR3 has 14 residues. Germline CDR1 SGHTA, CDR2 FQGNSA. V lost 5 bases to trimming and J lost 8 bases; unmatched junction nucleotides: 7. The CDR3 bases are TGTGCCAGCAGCCAACGGGACAGGGGAGGTACGCAGTATTTT. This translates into CASSQRDRGGTQYF.

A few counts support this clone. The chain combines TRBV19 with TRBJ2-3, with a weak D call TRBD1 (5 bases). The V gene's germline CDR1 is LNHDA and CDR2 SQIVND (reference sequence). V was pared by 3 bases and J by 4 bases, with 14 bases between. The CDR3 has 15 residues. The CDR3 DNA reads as TGTGCCAGTAGTATGGCGGCAGGGTGGGCAGATACGCAGTATTTT. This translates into CASSMAAGWADTQYF.

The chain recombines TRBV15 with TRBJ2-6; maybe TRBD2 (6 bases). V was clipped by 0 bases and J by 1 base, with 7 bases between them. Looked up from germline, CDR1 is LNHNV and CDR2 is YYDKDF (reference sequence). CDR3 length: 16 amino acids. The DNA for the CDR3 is TGTGCCACCAGCAGAGATCGGGGGTCTGGGGCCAACGTCCTGACTTTC. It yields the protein CATSRDRGSGANVLTF.

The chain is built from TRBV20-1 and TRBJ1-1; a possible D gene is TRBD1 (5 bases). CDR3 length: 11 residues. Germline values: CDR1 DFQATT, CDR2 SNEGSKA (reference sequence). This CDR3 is CRGLLNTEAFF. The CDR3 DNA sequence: TGCAGGGGGCTCTTGAACACTGAAGCTTTCTTT.

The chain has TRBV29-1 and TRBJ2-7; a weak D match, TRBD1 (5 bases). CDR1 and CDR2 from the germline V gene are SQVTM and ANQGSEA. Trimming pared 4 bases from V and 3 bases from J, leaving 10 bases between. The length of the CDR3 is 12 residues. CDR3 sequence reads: CSVVGQHYEQYF. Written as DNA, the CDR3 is TGCAGCGTTGTGGGGCAGCACTACGAGCAGTACTTC.

The CDR3 DNA follows: TGCGCCAGCAGTGAGTCGAGTGCTTTTCAGCCCCAGCATTTT. Translating gives CASSESSAFQPQHF. The chain couples TRBV10-2 to TRBJ1-5; D is unclear. V lost 0 bases to trimming and J lost 6 bases, with 9 bases between them. The CDR3 has 14 amino acids. Germline CDR1 is WSHSY and CDR2 is SAAADI.

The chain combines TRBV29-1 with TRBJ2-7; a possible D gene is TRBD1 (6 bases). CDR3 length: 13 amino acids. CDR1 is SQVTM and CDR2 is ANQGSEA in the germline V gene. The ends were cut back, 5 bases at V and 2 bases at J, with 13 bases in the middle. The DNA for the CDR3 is TGCAGCGTTCTGGGACACCCAACCTACGAGCAGTACTTC. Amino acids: CSVLGHPTYEQYF.

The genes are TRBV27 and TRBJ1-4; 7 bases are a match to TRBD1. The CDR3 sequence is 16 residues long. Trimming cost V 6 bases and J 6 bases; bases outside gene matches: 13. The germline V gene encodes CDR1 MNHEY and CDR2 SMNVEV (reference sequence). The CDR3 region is CASSPQGGRVYEKLFF. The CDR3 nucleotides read TGTGCCAGCAGCCCCCAGGGGGGCCGGGTATATGAAAAACTGTTTTTT. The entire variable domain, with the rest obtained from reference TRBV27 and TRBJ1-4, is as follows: EAQVTQNPRYLITVTGKKLTVTCSQNMNHEYMSWYRQDPGLGLRQIYYSMNVEVTDKGDVPEGYKVSRKEKRNFPLILESPSPNQTSLYFCASSPQGGRVYEKLFFGSGTQLSVL.

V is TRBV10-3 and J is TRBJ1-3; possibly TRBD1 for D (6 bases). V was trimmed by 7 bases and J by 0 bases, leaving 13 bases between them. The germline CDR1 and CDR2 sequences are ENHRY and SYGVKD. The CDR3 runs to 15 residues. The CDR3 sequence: CAIKGDGRSGNTIYF. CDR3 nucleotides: TGTGCCATCAAGGGGGACGGTCGCTCTGGAAACACCATATATTTT.

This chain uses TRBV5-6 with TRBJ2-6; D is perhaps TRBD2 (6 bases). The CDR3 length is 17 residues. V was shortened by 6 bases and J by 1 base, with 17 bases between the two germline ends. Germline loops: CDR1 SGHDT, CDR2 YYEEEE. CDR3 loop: CASIRGLSGSGANVLTF. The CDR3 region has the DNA TGTGCCAGCATCCGGGGACTCAGCGGATCTGGGGCCAACGTCCTGACTTTC. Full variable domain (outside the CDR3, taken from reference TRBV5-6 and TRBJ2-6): DAGVTQSPTHLIKTRGQQVTLRCSPKSGHDTVSWYQQALGQGPQFIFQYYEEEERQRGNFPDRFSGHQFPNYSSELNVNALLLGDSALYLCASIRGLSGSGANVLTFGAGSRLTVL.

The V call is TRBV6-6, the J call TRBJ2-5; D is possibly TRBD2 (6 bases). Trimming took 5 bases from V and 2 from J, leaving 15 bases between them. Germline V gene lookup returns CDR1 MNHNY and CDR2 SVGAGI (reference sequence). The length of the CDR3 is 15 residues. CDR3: CASSDWAGSQETQYF. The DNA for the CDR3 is TGTGCCAGCAGTGACTGGGCGGGATCACAAGAGACCCAGTACTTC.

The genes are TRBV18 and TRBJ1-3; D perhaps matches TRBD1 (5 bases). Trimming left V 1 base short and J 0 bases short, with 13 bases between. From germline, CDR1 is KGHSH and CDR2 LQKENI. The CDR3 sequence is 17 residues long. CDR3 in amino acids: CASSPQLPDTSGNTIYF. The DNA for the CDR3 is TGTGCCAGCTCACCACAGCTTCCGGACACCTCTGGAAACACCATATATTTT.

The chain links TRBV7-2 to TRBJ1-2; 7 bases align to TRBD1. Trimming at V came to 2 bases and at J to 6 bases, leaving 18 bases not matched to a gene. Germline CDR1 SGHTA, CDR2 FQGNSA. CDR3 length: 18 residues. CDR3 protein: CASSLKGQFSGSGNGYTF. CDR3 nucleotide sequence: TGTGCCAGCAGCTTAAAGGGACAGTTCTCAGGTTCAGGCAATGGCTACACCTTC.

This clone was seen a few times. As DNA, the CDR3 is TGTGCCAGTAGTGTCACCGGGACAACTCAGGAGGCTTTCTTT. This encodes CASSVTGTTQEAFF. This chain links TRBV19 with TRBJ1-1, with a weak D call TRBD1 (6 bases). CDR1 is LNHDA and CDR2 is SQIVND in the germline V gene (reference sequence). V was clipped by 5 bases and J by 11 bases, with 21 bases between them. The CDR3 is 14 residues long.

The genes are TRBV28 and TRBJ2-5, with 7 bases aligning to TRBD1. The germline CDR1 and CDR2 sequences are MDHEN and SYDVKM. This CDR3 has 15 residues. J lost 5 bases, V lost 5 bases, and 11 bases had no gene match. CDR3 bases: TGTGCCAGCAGTGAAGACAGGGTGGTTGGGGAGACCCAGTACTTC. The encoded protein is CASSEDRVVGETQYF.

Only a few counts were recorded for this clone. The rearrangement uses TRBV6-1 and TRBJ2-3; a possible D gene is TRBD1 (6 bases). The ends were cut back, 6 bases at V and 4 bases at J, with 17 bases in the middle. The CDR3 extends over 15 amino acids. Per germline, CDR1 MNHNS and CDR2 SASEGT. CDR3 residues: CASRDSFRGPDTQYF. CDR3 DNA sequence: TGTGCCAGCAGGGATTCCTTCAGGGGCCCAGATACGCAGTATTTT.

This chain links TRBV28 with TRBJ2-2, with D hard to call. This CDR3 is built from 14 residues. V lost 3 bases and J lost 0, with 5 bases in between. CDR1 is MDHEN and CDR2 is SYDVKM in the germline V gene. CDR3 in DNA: TGTGCCAGCAGTTTCAGCGCGAACACCGGGGAGCTGTTTTTT. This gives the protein CASSFSANTGELFF.

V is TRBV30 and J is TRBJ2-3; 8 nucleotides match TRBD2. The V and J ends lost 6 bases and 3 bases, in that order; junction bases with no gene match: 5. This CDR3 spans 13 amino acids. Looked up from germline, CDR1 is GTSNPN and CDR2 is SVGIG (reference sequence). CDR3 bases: TGTGCCTGTACCGGGGGGGCGACAGATACGCAGTATTTT. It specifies CACTGGATDTQYF.

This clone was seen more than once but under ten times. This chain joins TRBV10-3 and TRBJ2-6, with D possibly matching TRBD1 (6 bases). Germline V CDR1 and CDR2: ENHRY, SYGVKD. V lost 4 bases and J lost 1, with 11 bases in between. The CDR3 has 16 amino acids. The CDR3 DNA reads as TGTGCCATCAGTGGGGAACAGGGTTCTGGGGCCAACGTCCTGACTTTC. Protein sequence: CAISGEQGSGANVLTF.

The CDR3 DNA reads TGTGCCAGCAGCTACTCTAGCGGGGGGGCCTCCTACAATGAGCAGTTCTTC. Its protein is CASSYSSGGASYNEQFF. The V call is TRBV7-2, the J call TRBJ2-1; 12 bases map to TRBD2. The CDR3 consists of 17 residues. Germline CDR1 is SGHTA and CDR2 is FQGNSA. V lost 4 bases and J lost 0; bases outside the gene matches: 4.

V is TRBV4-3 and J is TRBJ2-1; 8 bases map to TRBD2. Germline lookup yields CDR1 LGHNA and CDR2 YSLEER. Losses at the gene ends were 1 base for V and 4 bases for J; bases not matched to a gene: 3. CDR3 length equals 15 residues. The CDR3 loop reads CASSQAGGPYNEQFF. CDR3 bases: TGCGCCAGCAGCCAAGCGGGGGGGCCGTACAATGAGCAGTTCTTC.

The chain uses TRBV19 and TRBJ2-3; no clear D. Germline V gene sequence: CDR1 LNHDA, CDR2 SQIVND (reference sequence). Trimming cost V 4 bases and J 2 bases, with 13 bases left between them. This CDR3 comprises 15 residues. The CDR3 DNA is TGTGCCAGTAGTAGCGGCGGCAGTTTCACAGATACGCAGTATTTT. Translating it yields CASSSGGSFTDTQYF.

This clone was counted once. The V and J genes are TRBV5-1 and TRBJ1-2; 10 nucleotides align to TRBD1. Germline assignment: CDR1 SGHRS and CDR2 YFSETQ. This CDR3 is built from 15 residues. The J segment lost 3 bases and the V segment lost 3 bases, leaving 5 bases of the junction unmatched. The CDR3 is CASSSRQGADYGYTF. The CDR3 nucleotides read TGCGCCAGCAGCTCGCGACAGGGGGCGGACTATGGCTACACCTTC.

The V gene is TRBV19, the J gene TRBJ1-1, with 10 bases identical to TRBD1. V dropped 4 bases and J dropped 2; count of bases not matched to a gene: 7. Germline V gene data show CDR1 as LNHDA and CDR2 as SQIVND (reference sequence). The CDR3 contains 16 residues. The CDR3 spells CASSTGQGRVNTEAFF. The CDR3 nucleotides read TGTGCCAGTAGTACGGGACAGGGGAGGGTCAACACTGAAGCTTTCTTT.

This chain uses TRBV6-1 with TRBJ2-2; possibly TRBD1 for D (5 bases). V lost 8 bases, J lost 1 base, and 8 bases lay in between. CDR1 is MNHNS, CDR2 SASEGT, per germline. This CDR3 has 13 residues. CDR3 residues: CASGAKNTGELFF. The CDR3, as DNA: TGTGCCAGCGGGGCCAAGAACACCGGGGAGCTGTTTTTT.

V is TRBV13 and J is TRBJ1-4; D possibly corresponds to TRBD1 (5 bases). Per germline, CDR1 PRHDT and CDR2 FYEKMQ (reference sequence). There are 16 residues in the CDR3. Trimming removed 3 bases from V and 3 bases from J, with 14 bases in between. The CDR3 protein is CASSFQGPGSNEKLFF. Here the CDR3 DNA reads TGTGCCAGCAGCTTTCAGGGCCCGGGTTCTAATGAAAAACTGTTTTTT.

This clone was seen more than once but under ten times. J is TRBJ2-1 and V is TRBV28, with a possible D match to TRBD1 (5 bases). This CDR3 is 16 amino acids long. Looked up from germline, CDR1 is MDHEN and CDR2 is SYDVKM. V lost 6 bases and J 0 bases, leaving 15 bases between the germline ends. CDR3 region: CASSNAPGPSYNEQFF. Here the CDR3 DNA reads TGTGCCAGCAGCAACGCACCAGGGCCCTCCTACAATGAGCAGTTCTTC.

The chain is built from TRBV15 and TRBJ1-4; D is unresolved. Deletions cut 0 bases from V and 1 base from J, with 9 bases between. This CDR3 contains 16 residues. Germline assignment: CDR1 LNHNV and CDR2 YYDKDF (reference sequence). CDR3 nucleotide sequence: TGTGCCACCAGCAGAGATCTGGGAGGAACTAATGAAAAACTGTTTTTT. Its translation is CATSRDLGGTNEKLFF.

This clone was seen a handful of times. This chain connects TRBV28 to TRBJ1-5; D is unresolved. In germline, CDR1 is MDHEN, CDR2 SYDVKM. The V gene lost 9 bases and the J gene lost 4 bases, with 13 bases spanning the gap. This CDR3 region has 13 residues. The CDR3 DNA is TGTGCCAGTTGCGGGAGACGTAATCAGCCCCAGCATTTT. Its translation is CASCGRRNQPQHF. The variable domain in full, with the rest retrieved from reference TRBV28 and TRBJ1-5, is DVKVTQSSRYLVKRTGEKVFLECVQDMDHENMFWYRQDPGLGLRLIYFSYDVKMKEKGDIPEGYSVSREKKERFSLILESASTNQTSMYLCASCGRRNQPQHFGDGTRLSIL.